The source of this TCR beta chain is a study of CD8 T cells in Susac syndrome. The RNA, about 0.5 to 1 ug, was put through reverse transcription using random hexamers. TCRdb re-analysed the immunoSEQ multiplex PCR reads in MiXCR, keeping a single row per CDR3 protein. The repertoire holds about 300,000 distinct CDR3 sequences, with roughly 85% as singletons. Trimming shortened V by 1 base and J by 0 bases, and 9 bases separated the two germline ends. The CDR3 runs to 15 residues. Germline V gene lookup returns CDR1 LGHDT and CDR2 YNNKEL (reference sequence). Patients with stable or active relapsing-remitting disease, all of them treatment-naive, made up the multiple sclerosis controls. Bulk CD8+ and CD4+ cells came from magnetic negative isolation; CD8+ TEMRA by FACS.

The chain is built from TRBV3-1 and TRBJ2-5; D is perhaps TRBD1 or TRBD2 (5 bases each). Sequencing was carried out using CD8+ T cells from PBMCs. The TCR originated in a human donor with multiple sclerosis. DNA for the CDR3: TGTGCCAGCAGCCAAGGGGGGAGTTACCAAGAGACCCAGTACTTC. This sequence encodes CASSQGGSYQETQYF.